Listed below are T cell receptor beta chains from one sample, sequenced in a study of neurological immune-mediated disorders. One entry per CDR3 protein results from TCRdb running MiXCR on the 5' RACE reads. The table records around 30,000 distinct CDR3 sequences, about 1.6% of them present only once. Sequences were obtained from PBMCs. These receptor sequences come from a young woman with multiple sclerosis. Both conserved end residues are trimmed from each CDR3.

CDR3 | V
SAKRGTGTTDTQY | TRBV20-1
ASSWGRNTEAF | TRBV27
ASRPGQAVGELF | TRBV4-3
ASSTGGRNEQF | TRBV7-8
ATSRDRATGELF | TRBV15
SAAPDSYGGYT | TRBV20-1
SARQTPSSYNEQF | TRBV20-1
ASSLSGRYNTEAF | TRBV27
ASALRQTTLSYEQY | TRBV12-3/TRBV12-4
ASSESWLGGTDTQY | TRBV25-1
SARLPRQLDTQY | TRBV20-1
ASSLGTVGGTEAF | TRBV11-2
ASSYSNGQGYANTEAF | TRBV6-2/TRBV6-3
ASSPQGSSGANVLT | TRBV6-1